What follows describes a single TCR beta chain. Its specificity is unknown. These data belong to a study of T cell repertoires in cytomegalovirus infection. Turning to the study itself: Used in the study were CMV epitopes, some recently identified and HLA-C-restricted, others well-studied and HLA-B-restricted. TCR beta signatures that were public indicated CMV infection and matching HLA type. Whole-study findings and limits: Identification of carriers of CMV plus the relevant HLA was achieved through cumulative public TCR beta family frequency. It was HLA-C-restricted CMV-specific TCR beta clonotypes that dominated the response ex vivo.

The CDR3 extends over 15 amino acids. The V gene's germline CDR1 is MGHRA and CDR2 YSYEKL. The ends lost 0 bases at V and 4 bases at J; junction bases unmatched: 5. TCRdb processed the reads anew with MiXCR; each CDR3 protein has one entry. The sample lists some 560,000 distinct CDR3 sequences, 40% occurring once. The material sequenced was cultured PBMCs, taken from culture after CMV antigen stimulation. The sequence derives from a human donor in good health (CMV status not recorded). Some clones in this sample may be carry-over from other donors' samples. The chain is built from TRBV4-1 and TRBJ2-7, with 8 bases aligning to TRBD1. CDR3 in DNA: TGCGCCAGCAGCCAAGAACCGGGACAGGCTTACGAGCAGTACTTC. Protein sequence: CASSQEPGQAYEQYF.